These 23 T cell receptor beta chains came from one sample sequenced in a study of response to subunit inactivated influenza vaccine. TCRdb re-derived calls from the RT-PCR reads in MiXCR, one entry per CDR3 protein. The table shows some 540,000 distinct CDR3 sequences, with under 30% occurring only once. In addition, the sample was reused for a study of T cells expressing NK-cell markers. As that report states: UMIs were included in TCR beta cDNA generated by 5'RACE template switching.

Material: CD4+ T cells sorted from PBMCs, obtained approximately 13 days after vaccination. These receptor sequences come from a man aged 45 to 65 who received an inactivated influenza vaccine.

In its sample, this clonotype was seen a few times. The CDR3 loop reads CSVGQTSGRTDTQYF. The CDR3 coding sequence is TGCAGCGTTGGCCAGACTAGCGGGAGAACAGATACGCAGTATTTT. This rearrangement joins TRBV29-1 to TRBJ2-3; 12 nucleotides align to TRBD2. V was pared by 4 bases and J by 3 bases, with 5 bases of the junction left unmatched. Per the germline V gene, CDR1 is SQVTM and CDR2 is ANQGSEA. This CDR3 is built from 15 residues.

This clonotype was counted between two and nine times. V is TRBV28 and J is TRBJ2-7; 9 positions agree with TRBD1. CDR3 length: 15 amino acids. Germline V gives CDR1 MDHEN, CDR2 SYDVKM. The ends lost 5 bases at V and 4 bases at J; junction bases unmatched: 9. CDR3 sequence: CASSETGGRRYEQYF. The CDR3 coding sequence is TGTGCCAGCAGTGAAACAGGGGGCAGGCGATACGAGCAGTACTTC.

The chain joins TRBV18 to TRBJ1-5; 8 nucleotides match TRBD1. This CDR3 region has 16 residues. Germline values: CDR1 KGHSH, CDR2 LQKENI. V was clipped by 0 bases and J by 2 bases; unmatched bases: 3. CDR3 region: CASSPPTGGGNQPQHF. The CDR3 nucleotides are TGTGCCAGCTCACCACCAACAGGGGGGGGCAATCAGCCCCAGCATTTT.

The V and J genes are TRBV6-5 and TRBJ2-1; 8 bases are a match to TRBD2. V shed 4 bases and J 0 bases; nucleotides not matched to a gene: 11. From germline, CDR1 is MNHEY and CDR2 SVGAGI. The CDR3 extends over 18 amino acids. CDR3 nucleotide sequence: TGTGCCAGCAGTTTTAACAGCGGGAGCATCGGCTCCTACAATGAGCAGTTCTTC. Its protein is CASSFNSGSIGSYNEQFF.

Concerning this clonotype itself: One end of the junction is discordant with germline, which a read error may explain. The CDR3 spells CAISGQPYIEQFF. In nucleotides, the CDR3 is TGTGCCATCAGTGGACAGCCTTACATTGAGCAGTTCTTC. The genes are TRBV10-3 and TRBJ2-1; maybe TRBD1 (5 bases). From germline, CDR1 is ENHRY and CDR2 SYGVKD. The CDR3 runs to 13 residues.

This clonotype has more than one count but fewer than ten. The chain recombines TRBV3-1 with TRBJ2-7; D remains ambiguous. Trimming took off 1 base at V and 2 bases at J, with 9 bases between the two ends. Germline V gives CDR1 LGHDT, CDR2 YNNKEL (reference sequence). The CDR3 length is 14 residues. The CDR3, as DNA: TGTGCCAGCAGCCAAGGCCTGGGAACCTACGAGCAGTACTTC. Translating gives CASSQGLGTYEQYF.

The chain links TRBV28 to TRBJ2-7; TRBD1 agrees at 7 bases. The CDR3 has 16 residues. J gave up 3 bases and V 5 bases, and 13 bases lay outside the gene matches. CDR1 MDHEN and CDR2 SYDVKM come from the germline V gene. The CDR3 nucleotides are TGTGCCAGCAGTCCGATCATCCCCCGGGACAGCTACGAGCAGTACTTC. Its translation: CASSPIIPRDSYEQYF.

This clonotype was seen a handful of times. The J gene is TRBJ1-2, the V gene TRBV21-1. TRBV21-1 counts as a pseudogene. This CDR3 is 12 amino acids long. Here the CDR3 DNA reads TGTGCCAGCAGCGCCCAGGACTATGGCTACACCTTC. The encoded protein is CASSAQDYGYTF.

V gene TRBV12-3 or TRBV12-4 combines with J gene TRBJ2-5, with 9 bases that match TRBD2. With V trimmed by 8 bases and J by 5 bases, 6 bases remained unmatched. This CDR3 has 13 residues. The CDR3 DNA reads as TGTGCCAGCGGGACTAGCTCCACGGAGACCCAGTACTTC. Its translation: CASGTSSTETQYF.

This clonotype was seen just once. Here the CDR3 omits its conserved ending phenylalanine or tryptophan, so a read error is the likely source. The V gene is TRBV29-1, the J gene TRBJ1-1, with D unresolved. The CDR3 is 12 amino acids. Trimming cost V 6 bases and J 4 bases, with 12 bases left between them. The germline V gene encodes CDR1 SQVTM and CDR2 ANQGSEA. CDR3 residues: CSVSSLGTEAFL. CDR3 bases: TGCAGCGTAAGCTCCTTGGGCACTGAAGCTTTCCTT.

This clonotype has a handful of counts. The genes are TRBV12-3 or TRBV12-4 and TRBJ1-3, with a weak D call TRBD1 (6 bases). This CDR3 comprises 15 residues. V was clipped by 6 bases and J by 1 base, with 13 bases between them. Here the CDR3 reads CASSPTGTSGNTIYF. CDR3 DNA: TGTGCCAGCAGCCCTACAGGGACTTCTGGAAACACCATATATTTT.

The chain carries TRBV12-3 or TRBV12-4 and TRBJ2-1; 10 nucleotides agree with TRBD2. V shed 3 bases and J 7 bases; nucleotides not matched to a gene: 6. The CDR3 sequence is 15 residues long. CDR3 loop: CASSFLAGERNEQFF. The CDR3 nucleotides are TGTGCCAGCAGTTTCCTAGCGGGAGAAAGAAATGAGCAGTTCTTC.

There are a few counts of this clonotype. The CDR3: CASSQPGSKETQYF. The CDR3 DNA reads TGCGCCAGCAGCCAACCGGGGAGCAAAGAGACCCAGTACTTC. The chain is built from TRBV4-3 and TRBJ2-5; a possible D gene is TRBD2 (5 bases). The germline gives CDR1 LGHNA, CDR2 YSLEER. The CDR3 has 14 amino acids. Trimming stripped 2 bases from V and 3 bases from J, with 10 bases between.

This clonotype has more than one count but fewer than ten. The chain carries TRBV5-5 and TRBJ2-2, with a weak D call TRBD2 (5 bases). V was pared by 1 base and J by 6 bases, with 13 bases between. Germline V gene lookup returns CDR1 SGHKS and CDR2 YYEKEE (reference sequence). The CDR3 loop spans 15 amino acids. The CDR3, as DNA: TGTGCCAGCAGCTTGCTAGCCGGTGGGGCCGGGGAGCTGTTTTTT. Encoded protein: CASSLLAGGAGELFF.

A note on this clonotype: This could be a read error, since a much larger clone is one nucleotide away. The gene calls are TRBV11-2 and TRBJ2-3; weak D call: TRBD2 (6 bases). The germline V gene has CDR1 SGHAT and CDR2 FQNNGV. Trimming left V 5 bases short and J 2 bases short, with 8 bases between. CDR3 length equals 13 residues. The CDR3 sequence is CASSGGFTDTQYF. The CDR3 bases are TGTGCCAGCAGCGGAGGGTTCACAGATACGCAGTATTTT. Full variable domain (remainder filled in from reference TRBV11-2 and TRBJ2-3): EAGVAQSPRYKIIEKRQSVAFWCNPISGHATLYWYQQILGQGPKLLIQFQNNGVVDDSQLPKDRFSAERLKGVDSTLKIQPAKLEDSAVYLCASSGGFTDTQYFGPGTRLTVL.

This clonotype was counted at least ten times. The chain employs TRBV29-1 and TRBJ2-1, with 12 bases aligning to TRBD2. This CDR3 contains 16 residues. Germline loops: CDR1 SQVTM, CDR2 ANQGSEA. V was clipped by 4 bases and J by 1 base; unmatched bases: 5. As DNA, the CDR3 is TGCAGCGTTGTTCTAGCGGGAGGGAGGTCCTACAATGAGCAGTTCTTC. Translated: CSVVLAGGRSYNEQFF.

This clonotype has just a few counts. This chain links TRBV5-1 with TRBJ1-5; the D gene is possibly TRBD1 (5 bases). This CDR3 comprises 15 residues. Per the germline V gene, CDR1 is SGHRS and CDR2 is YFSETQ. The V gene lost 0 bases and the J gene lost 5 bases, with 12 bases spanning the gap. CDR3 sequence reads: CASSLAGNRDQPQHF. The CDR3 DNA reads TGCGCCAGCAGCTTGGCAGGGAACCGTGATCAGCCCCAGCATTTT.

This clonotype has a handful of counts. The genes are TRBV5-5 and TRBJ1-1; the D is unclear. The length of the CDR3 is 13 residues. Germline V gene sequence: CDR1 SGHKS, CDR2 YYEKEE (reference sequence). Trimming shortened V by 3 bases and J by 7 bases, and 13 bases separated the two germline ends. The CDR3 coding sequence is TGTGCCAGCAGCTGGGATCTATTCGGTGAAGCTTTCTTT. Protein product: CASSWDLFGEAFF.

This clonotype has more than one count but fewer than ten. The gene calls are TRBV7-8 and TRBJ1-1; D not certain. Trimming left V 0 bases short and J 4 bases short, with 12 bases between. Per the germline V gene, CDR1 is SGHVS and CDR2 is FQNEAQ. The CDR3 has 15 amino acids. CDR3 nucleotide sequence: TGTGCCAGCAGCTTAGCGGCCCGGTCGGGCACTGAAGCTTTCTTT. It translates to CASSLAARSGTEAFF. The full variable domain, in which reference TRBV7-8 and TRBJ1-1 provide the parts outside the CDR3, is GAGVSQSPRYKVAKRGQDVALRCDPISGHVSLFWYQQALGQGPEFLTYFQNEAQLDKSGLPSDRFFAERPEGSVSTLKIQRTQQEDSAVYLCASSLAARSGTEAFFGQGTRLTVV.

The V call is TRBV19, the J call TRBJ1-1, with 8 bases matching TRBD1. J was trimmed by 4 bases and V by 2 bases; bases with no gene match: 9. The CDR3 runs 16 residues. CDR1 LNHDA and CDR2 SQIVND come from the germline V gene (reference sequence). For the CDR3, the DNA is TGTGCCAGTAGTATAATCCAGGGGGCGCGGAGCACTGAAGCTTTCTTT. Amino acid sequence: CASSIIQGARSTEAFF.

As to this clonotype: At one end, the junction sequence differs from germline, possibly due to a read error. J is TRBJ2-1 and V is TRBV2, with 12 bases lining up with TRBD2. Per germline, CDR1 SNHLY and CDR2 FYNNEI. The CDR3 loop spans 19 amino acids. Here the CDR3 DNA reads TGTACCAGCAGCGCGAGGGGGGGACTAGCGGGCAGAATAGACAATGAGCAGTTCTTC. It translates to CTSSARGGLAGRIDNEQFF.

The chain couples TRBV18 to TRBJ2-1; D remains ambiguous. Trimming stripped 4 bases from V and 8 bases from J, with 9 bases between. Germline V gene data show CDR1 as KGHSH and CDR2 as LQKENI. The CDR3 has 12 residues. This CDR3 reads CASSHGMDEQFF. The CDR3 region has the DNA TGTGCCAGCTCACATGGGATGGATGAGCAGTTCTTC.

This clonotype has a handful of counts. The chain links TRBV4-1 to TRBJ2-1; the D gene could be TRBD1 or TRBD2 (5 bases each). The CDR3 sequence is 18 residues long. The V gene's germline CDR1 is MGHRA and CDR2 YSYEKL. Trimming removed 0 bases at V and 4 bases at J, with 19 bases between. CDR3 residues: CASSQEWGRTSKYNEQFF. The CDR3 DNA reads TGCGCCAGCAGCCAAGAATGGGGACGCACCTCGAAATACAATGAGCAGTTCTTC.